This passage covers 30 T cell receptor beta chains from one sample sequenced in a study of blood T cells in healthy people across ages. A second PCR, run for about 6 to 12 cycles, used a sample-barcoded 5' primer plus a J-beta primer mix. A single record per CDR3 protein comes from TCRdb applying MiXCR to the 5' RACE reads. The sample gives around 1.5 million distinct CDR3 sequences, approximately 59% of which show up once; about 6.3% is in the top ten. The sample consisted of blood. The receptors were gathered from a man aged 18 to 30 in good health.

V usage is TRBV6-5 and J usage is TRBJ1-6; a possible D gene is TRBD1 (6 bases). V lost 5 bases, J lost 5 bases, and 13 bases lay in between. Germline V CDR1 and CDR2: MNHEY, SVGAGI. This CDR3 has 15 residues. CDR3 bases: TGTGCCAGCAGTGGTGGGGCAGGGGATAATTCACCCCTCCACTTT. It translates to CASSGGAGDNSPLHF.

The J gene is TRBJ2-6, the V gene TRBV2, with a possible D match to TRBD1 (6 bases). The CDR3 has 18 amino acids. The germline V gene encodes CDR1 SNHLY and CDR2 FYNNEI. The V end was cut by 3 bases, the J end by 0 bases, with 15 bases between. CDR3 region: CASSELFTGTSGANVLTF. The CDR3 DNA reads TGTGCCAGCAGTGAGCTGTTTACAGGGACCTCTGGGGCCAACGTCCTGACTTTC.

The CDR3 protein is CASSLSAGEGNEQFF. The CDR3 nucleotides are TGTGCCAGCAGCTTATCGGCGGGAGAGGGCAATGAGCAGTTCTTC. This chain links TRBV11-2 with TRBJ2-1; the match to TRBD2 covers 7 bases. The trim removed 2 bases at V and 6 bases at J, leaving 7 bases unmatched. The germline gives CDR1 SGHAT, CDR2 FQNNGV. The CDR3 contains 15 residues. Drawing the rest from reference TRBV11-2 and TRBJ2-1, the complete variable domain is EAGVAQSPRYKIIEKRQSVAFWCNPISGHATLYWYQQILGQGPKLLIQFQNNGVVDDSQLPKDRFSAERLKGVDSTLKIQPAKLEDSAVYLCASSLSAGEGNEQFFGPGTRLTVL.

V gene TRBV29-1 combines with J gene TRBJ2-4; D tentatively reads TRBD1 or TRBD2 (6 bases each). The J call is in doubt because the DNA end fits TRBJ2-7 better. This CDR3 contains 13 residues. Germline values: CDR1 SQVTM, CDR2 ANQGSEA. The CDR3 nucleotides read TGCAGCGTTGTCGGGGGCGGTAACTACGAGCAGTACTTC. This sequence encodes CSVVGGGNYEQYF.

The CDR3 here is CAISEAGTGTYEQYF. CDR3 nucleotides: TGTGCCATCAGTGAGGCCGGGACAGGGACCTACGAGCAGTACTTC. The rearrangement uses TRBV10-3 and TRBJ2-7; 9 bases match TRBD1. Trimming took 2 bases from V and 2 from J; bases not matched to a gene: 4. The CDR3 loop spans 15 amino acids. Germline V CDR1 and CDR2: ENHRY, SYGVKD.

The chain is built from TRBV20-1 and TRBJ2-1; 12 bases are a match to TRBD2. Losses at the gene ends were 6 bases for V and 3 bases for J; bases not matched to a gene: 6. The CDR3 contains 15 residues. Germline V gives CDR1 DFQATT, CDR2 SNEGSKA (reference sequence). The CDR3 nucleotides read TGCAGTGCACGAACGGGACTAGCGGGCTACAATGAGCAGTTCTTC. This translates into CSARTGLAGYNEQFF.

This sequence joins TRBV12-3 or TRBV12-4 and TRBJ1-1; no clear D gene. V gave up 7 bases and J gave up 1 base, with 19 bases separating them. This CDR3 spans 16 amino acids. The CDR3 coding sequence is TGTGCCAGCAACATAGGACGTGATCGGCCGAACACTGAAGCTTTCTTT. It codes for CASNIGRDRPNTEAFF.

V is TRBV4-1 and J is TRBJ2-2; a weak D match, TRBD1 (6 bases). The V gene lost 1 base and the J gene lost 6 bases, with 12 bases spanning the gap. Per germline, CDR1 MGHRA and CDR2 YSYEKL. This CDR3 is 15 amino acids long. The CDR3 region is CASSQGNRVSGELFF. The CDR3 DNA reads TGCGCCAGCAGCCAAGGAAACAGGGTCTCCGGGGAGCTGTTTTTT.

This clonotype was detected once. CDR3 sequence reads: CASRYSSGGDGFSHGYTF. CDR3 nucleotides: TGCGCCAGCAGATATAGTAGCGGGGGCGACGGTTTTAGCCATGGCTACACCTTC. V and J are TRBV5-1 and TRBJ1-2; D might be TRBD1 (6 bases). The germline gives CDR1 SGHRS, CDR2 YFSETQ. The CDR3 has 18 residues. Trimming removed 5 bases from V and 6 bases from J, with 29 bases in between. Based on the CDR3 plus reference TRBV5-1 and TRBJ1-2, the full variable domain is KAGVTQTPRYLIKTRGQQVTLSCSPISGHRSVSWYQQTPGQGLQFLFEYFSETQRNKGNFPGRFSGRQFSNSRSEMNVSTLELGDSALYLCASRYSSGGDGFSHGYTFGSGTRLTVV.

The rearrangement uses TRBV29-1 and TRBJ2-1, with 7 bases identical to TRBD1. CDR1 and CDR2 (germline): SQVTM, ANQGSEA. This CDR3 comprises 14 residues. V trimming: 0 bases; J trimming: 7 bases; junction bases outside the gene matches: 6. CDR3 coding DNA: TGCAGCGTTGAAGAAGTAGGGACAGAGAATGAGCAGTTCTTC. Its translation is CSVEEVGTENEQFF.

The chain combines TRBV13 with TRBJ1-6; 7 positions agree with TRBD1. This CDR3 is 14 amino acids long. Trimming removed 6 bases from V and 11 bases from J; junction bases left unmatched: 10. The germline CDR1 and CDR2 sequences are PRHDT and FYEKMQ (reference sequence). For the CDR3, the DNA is TGTGCCAGCAGTCCAGGGGGTCTGTATCCACCCCTCCACTTT. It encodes CASSPGGLYPPLHF.

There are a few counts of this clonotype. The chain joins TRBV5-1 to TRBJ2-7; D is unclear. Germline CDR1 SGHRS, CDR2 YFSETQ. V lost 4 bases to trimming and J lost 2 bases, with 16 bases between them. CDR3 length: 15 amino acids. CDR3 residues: CASSPDPPGAYEQYF. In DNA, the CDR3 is TGCGCCAGCAGCCCCGATCCTCCGGGCGCCTACGAGCAGTACTTC.

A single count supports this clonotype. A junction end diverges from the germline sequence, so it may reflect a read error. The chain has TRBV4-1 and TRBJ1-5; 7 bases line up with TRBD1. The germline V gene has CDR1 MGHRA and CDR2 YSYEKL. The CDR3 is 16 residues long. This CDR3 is CANSARDRASNQPQHF. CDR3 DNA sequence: TGCGCCAACAGCGCACGAGACAGGGCTAGCAATCAGCCCCAGCATTTT.

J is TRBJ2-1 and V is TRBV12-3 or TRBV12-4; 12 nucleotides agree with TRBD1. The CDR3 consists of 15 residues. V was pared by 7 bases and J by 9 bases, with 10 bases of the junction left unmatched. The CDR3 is CASIPRGQGAGEQFF. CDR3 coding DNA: TGTGCCAGCATCCCTAGGGGACAGGGGGCCGGTGAGCAGTTCTTC.

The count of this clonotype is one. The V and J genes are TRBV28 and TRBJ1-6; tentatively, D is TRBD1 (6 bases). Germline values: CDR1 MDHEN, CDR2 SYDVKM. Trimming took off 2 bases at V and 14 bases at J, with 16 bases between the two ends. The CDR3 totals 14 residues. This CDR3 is CASSLISGVGTLHF. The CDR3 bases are TGTGCCAGCAGTTTAATTTCAGGGGTCGGCACCCTCCACTTT.

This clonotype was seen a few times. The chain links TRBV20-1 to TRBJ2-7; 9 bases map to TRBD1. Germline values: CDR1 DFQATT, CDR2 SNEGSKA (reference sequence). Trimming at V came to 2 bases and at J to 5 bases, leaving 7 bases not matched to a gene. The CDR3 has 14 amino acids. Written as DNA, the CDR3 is TGCAGTGCTAGAACCCGGGACAGGGTTCACGAGCAGTACTTC. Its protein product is CSARTRDRVHEQYF.

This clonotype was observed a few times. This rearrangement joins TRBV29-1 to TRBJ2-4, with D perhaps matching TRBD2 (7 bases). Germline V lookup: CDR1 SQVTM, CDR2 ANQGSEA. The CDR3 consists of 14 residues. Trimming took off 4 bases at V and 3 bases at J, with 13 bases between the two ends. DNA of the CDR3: TGCAGCGTTGGAGGGGGGGTTGGCAAAAACATTCAGTACTTC. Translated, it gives CSVGGGVGKNIQYF.

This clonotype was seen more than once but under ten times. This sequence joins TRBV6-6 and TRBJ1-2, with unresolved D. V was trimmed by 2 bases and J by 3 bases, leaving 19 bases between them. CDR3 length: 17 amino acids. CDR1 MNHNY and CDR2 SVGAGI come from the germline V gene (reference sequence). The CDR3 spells CASSYVGLLLGHYGYTF. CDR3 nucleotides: TGTGCCAGCAGTTACGTAGGCCTCCTTTTAGGTCACTATGGCTACACCTTC.

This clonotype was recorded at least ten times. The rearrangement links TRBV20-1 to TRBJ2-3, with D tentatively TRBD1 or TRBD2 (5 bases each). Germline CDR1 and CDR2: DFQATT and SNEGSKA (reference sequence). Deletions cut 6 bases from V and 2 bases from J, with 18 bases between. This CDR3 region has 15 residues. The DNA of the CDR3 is TGCAGTGCCCCCAGCCCCTTGGGGACCACAGATACGCAGTATTTT. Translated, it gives CSAPSPLGTTDTQYF.

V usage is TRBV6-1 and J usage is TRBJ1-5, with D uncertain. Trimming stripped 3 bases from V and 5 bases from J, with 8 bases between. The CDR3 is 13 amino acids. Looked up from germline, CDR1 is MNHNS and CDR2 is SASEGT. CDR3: CASSDSFHQPQHF. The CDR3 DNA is TGTGCCAGCAGTGACAGCTTCCATCAGCCCCAGCATTTT.

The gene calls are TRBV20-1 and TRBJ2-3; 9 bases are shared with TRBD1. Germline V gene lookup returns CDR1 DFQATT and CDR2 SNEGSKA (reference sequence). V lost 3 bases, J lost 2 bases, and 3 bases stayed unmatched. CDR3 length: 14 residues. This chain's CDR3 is CSARRTGATDTQYF. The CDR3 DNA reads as TGCAGTGCTAGGAGGACAGGGGCCACAGATACGCAGTATTTT.

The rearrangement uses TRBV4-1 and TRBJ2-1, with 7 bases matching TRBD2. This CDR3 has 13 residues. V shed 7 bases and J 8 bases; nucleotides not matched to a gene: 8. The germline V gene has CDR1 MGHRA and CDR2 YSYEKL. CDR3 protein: CASTGGGPHEQFF. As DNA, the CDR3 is TGCGCCAGCACGGGGGGAGGGCCTCATGAGCAGTTCTTC.

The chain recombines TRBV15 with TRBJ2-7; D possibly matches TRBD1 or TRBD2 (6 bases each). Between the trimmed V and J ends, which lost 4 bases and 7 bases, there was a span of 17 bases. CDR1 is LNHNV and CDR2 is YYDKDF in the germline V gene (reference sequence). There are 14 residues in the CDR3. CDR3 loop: CATSTRQARGEQYF. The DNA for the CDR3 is TGTGCCACCAGCACTAGACAGGCCCGGGGGGAGCAGTACTTC.

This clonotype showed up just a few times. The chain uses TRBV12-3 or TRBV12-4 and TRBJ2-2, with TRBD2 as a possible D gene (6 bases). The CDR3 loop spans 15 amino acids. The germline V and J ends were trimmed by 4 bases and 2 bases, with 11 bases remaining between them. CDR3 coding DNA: TGTGCCAGCAGTTCGTGGCGGGGAAACACCGGGGAGCTGTTTTTT. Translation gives CASSSWRGNTGELFF.

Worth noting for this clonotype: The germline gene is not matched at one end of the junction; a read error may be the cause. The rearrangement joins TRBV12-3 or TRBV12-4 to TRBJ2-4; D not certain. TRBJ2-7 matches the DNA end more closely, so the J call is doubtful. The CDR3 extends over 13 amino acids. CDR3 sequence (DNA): TGTGCCAGCAGTTTAGGTGGGTCCTGCGAGCAGTACTTC. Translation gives CASSLGGSCEQYF.

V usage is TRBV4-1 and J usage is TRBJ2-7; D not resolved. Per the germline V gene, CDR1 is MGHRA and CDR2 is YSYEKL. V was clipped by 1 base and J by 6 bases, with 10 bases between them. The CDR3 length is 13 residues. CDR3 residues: CASSQGVVGEQYF. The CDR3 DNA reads TGCGCCAGCAGCCAAGGTGTGGTGGGCGAGCAGTACTTC.

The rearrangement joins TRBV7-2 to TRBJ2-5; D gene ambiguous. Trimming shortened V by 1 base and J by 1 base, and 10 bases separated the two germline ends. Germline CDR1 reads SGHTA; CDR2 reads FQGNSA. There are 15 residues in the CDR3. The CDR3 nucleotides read TGTGCCAGCAGCTTAGAAGTTAGGTTCCAAGAGACCCAGTACTTC. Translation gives CASSLEVRFQETQYF.

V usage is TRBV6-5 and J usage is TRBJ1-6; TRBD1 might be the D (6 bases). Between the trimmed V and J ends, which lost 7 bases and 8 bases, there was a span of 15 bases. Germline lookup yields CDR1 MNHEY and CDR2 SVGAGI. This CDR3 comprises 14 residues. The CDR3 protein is CASISIKGDSPLHF. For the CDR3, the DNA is TGTGCCAGCATCTCGATTAAGGGGGATTCACCCCTCCACTTT.

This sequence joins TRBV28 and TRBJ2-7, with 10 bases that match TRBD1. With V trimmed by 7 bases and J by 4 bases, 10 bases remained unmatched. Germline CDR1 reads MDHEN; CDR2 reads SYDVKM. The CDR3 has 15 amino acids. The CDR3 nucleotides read TGTGCCAGCAACATACCGGGACAGGGGAAATACGAGCAGTACTTC. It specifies CASNIPGQGKYEQYF.

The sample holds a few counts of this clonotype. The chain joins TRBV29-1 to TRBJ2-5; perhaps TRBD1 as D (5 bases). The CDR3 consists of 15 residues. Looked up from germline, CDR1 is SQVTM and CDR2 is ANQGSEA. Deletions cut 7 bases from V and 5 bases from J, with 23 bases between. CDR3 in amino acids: CSAQHQQASEETQYF. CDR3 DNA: TGCAGCGCCCAACACCAACAGGCCAGTGAGGAGACCCAGTACTTC.